Listed below are T cell receptor beta chains from one sample, sequenced in a study of CD8 T cells in Susac syndrome. TCRdb passed the immunoSEQ multiplex PCR reads through MiXCR, listing each CDR3 protein once. Of some 190,000 distinct CDR3 sequences listed, approximately 94% are singletons. The source material was CD4+ T cells from PBMCs. These receptors came from a human donor in good health. The CDR3 runs from the conserved cysteine through the conserved F or W. Fields, in order: J gene, V gene, D gene, clone size, CDR3 protein, CDR3 DNA. A D gene is named only where the DNA matches it firmly. Only part of the rows carry a size: once, few, many, or a class if the clone is expanded.

TRBJ2-1,TRBV20-1,.,.,CSARDRGREWDNEQFF,TGCAGTGCTAGAGATAGAGGACGGGAGTGGGACAATGAGCAGTTCTTC
TRBJ1-2,TRBV6-6,.,.,CASTPTGRDSAYGYTF,TGTGCCAGCACCCCCACAGGAAGGGATTCTGCCTATGGCTACACCTTC
TRBJ2-5,TRBV6-5,.,few,CASTQPGPGGTQYF,TGTGCCAGCACCCAACCGGGGCCCGGCGGGACCCAGTACTTC
TRBJ2-6,TRBV7-2,.,.,CASSLGAASGANVLTF,TGTGCCAGCAGCTTAGGGGCAGCTTCTGGGGCCAACGTCCTGACTTTC
TRBJ2-1,TRBV30,TRBD2,.,CAWSSSGRNEQFF,TGTGCCTGGAGTTCTAGCGGGAGAAATGAGCAGTTCTTC
TRBJ2-7,TRBV4-3,.,.,CASSQGPRAYEQYF,TGCGCCAGCAGCCAGGGGCCTAGGGCCTACGAGCAGTACTTC
TRBJ2-5,TRBV6-2/TRBV6-3,.,.,CASSYVPGETQYF,TGTGCCAGCAGTTATGTACCCGGAGAGACCCAGTACTTC
TRBJ2-1,TRBV20-1,.,.,CSAVDRRKYNEQFF,TGCAGTGCCGTCGACAGGAGAAAATACAATGAGCAGTTCTTC
TRBJ2-7,TRBV20-1,TRBD2,.,CSARRGGRDSAEQYF,TGCAGTGCTAGACGGGGCGGGAGGGATAGTGCCGAGCAGTACTTC
TRBJ2-1,TRBV3-1,.,.,CASSQGGWSLSYNEQFF,TGTGCCAGCAGCCAAGGGGGTTGGTCCTTATCATACAATGAGCAGTTCTTC
TRBJ2-7,TRBV20-1,TRBD2,.,CSARAPPASGSYEQYF,TGCAGTGCTAGAGCCCCCCCCGCTAGCGGCTCCTACGAGCAGTACTTC
TRBJ2-5,TRBV29-1,.,.,CSVEIGVETQYF,TGCAGCGTCGAGATAGGGGTAGAGACCCAGTACTTC
TRBJ2-7,TRBV30,.,.,CAWSVQPFNEQYF,TGTGCCTGGAGTGTACAACCCTTTAACGAGCAGTACTTC
TRBJ1-5,TRBV5-4,.,.,CASRTDILGNQPQHF,TGTGCCAGCAGAACGGATATCCTTGGCAATCAGCCCCAGCATTTT